The present T cell receptor (beta chain) was sequenced within a study of cytomegalovirus exposure and HLA in healthy donors (dated by TCRdb to the late 2010s). With regard to the full study: An earlier analysis of about 560 of the donors reported about 300 Gb of sequence data and 95 million to 140 million unique TCR beta sequences obtained from 150 million to 200 million T cells. Of the 350 to 450 genotyped donors, around 81% fell in the genetic ancestry cluster associated with self-reported Caucasian donors. To predict cytomegalovirus infection status, the study brought together high-throughput TCR immunosequencing, statistical association of individual TCRs with disease status, and machine learning. Using immunosequencing, the study profiled T cell repertoires from about 620 subjects and related those repertoires to cytomegalovirus serostatus. In addition to the first cohort of several hundred subjects, a separate validation cohort of 130 or so different subjects was used. Among approximately 370 genotyped donors of the cohort, an average of approximately 240,000 unique TCR beta nucleotide sequences was sequenced per donor, of which 15% to 20% were non-productive. Every discovery cohort repertoire had been produced on one sequencing platform. The aim of the study was to test whether cataloging public T cell receptors could identify signatures of past pathogen exposure. A later genetic analysis took genome-wide SNP genotypes for about three fifths of the roughly 670 donors and used that subset as a discovery cohort. Four to six DR-DQ haplotypes were handled as single units for association and clustering, since linkage in the cohort was strong. To decide whether each TCR beta V gene segment behaved as functional or pseudogenic, an earlier analysis of over 500 of the donors relied on high-throughput TCR beta sequencing. About 280 gigabases of sequencing data and around 85 million unique TCR sequences made up an early release that covered approximately 700 HLA-typed donors. To study patterns of TCR occurrence, a later analysis re-analyzed previously published TCR beta repertoires from 500 to 850 donors and added high-resolution HLA genotyping. The number of donors typed differed by locus, with roughly 629-640 for A, B, C, DRB1 and DQB1, roughly 550 for DQA1, approximately 580 for DPA1, and some 450 for DPB1. Donor age, sex, ethnicity and CMV serostatus were collected together with the repertoire data. Class I and class II HLA loci were covered by the typing at four-digit resolution. Rather than using new phenotypic data, the later analysis identified candidate immune exposures from TCR beta sequences and from how often those sequences occurred across donors. Broader findings and caveats from the paper: When HLA alleles, especially DR and DQ, strongly co-occurred, TCR associations were difficult to assign to individual alleles. Several of the top co-occurrence clusters appeared to be linked to parvovirus B19, influenza, CMV and Epstein-Barr virus, according to a later analysis. Linkage disequilibrium might explain the correlated functional status among segregating V segments, but an unknown experimental factor could not be ruled out. V-gene and J-gene trimming of TCR beta chains was associated with a missense DCLRE1C variant in a later genetic analysis, and the association was replicated in an independent cohort. A later analysis found that HLA-associated TCR beta chains were more clonally expanded and had lower generation probabilities than equally common non-associated chains. The classifier was reported to diagnose cytomegalovirus status with high specificity and sensitivity in both the original and validation cohorts. According to a later analysis, TCR association rates differed among HLA loci, with DRB1 alleles showing the most associated TCRs and HLA-C alleles showing the fewest. The sequencing pipeline was judged likely to have produced a cluster of highly shared sequence variants as a technical artifact. Only TCR beta chains were sequenced in this cohort, and the absence of alpha or paired-chain data limited detectable features. Some IMGT-functional V segments, including TRBV6-2 and TRBV6-3, could not be distinguished by the 87-base-pair reads and were therefore excluded. Roughly uniform sequencing depth across donors was assumed in presence/absence analyses, although this assumption may not hold. Because HLA typing was unavailable for some donors at each locus, only the typed subset was used in association tests. For the cohort, immune exposure information was limited to CMV serostatus. Compared with the approximately 670-donor mean, donors in an Asian-associated ancestry cluster had fewer N-insertions in productive TCRs, according to a later genetic analysis. In vitro tests confirmed that three of the cytomegalovirus-associated TCR beta chains recognize cytomegalovirus antigens. About 17 rarely observed V segments, including chromosome 9 orphons, were excluded from the earlier analysis of approximately 500 of the donors because counts were too low. The study listed 150 to 200 TCR beta chains as associated with cytomegalovirus. In a later analysis, around 17,000 TCR beta sequences were associated with specific HLA alleles at a false discovery rate of 0.05. An earlier analysis of approximately 570 of the donors showed that most TCR beta V segments appeared in productive rearrangements either about 87% or about 30% of the time, which broadly matched IMGT annotations. Most CMV-associated TCR beta chains appeared to be HLA-restricted in a later analysis, and the HLA associations seemed to be driven largely by CMV exposure. Most TCR sequences were seen in very few donors, while some public TCRs were found in many individuals. A further reported finding was that TCR beta sequences accurately predicted the HLA-A and HLA-B alleles for most subjects in the first cohort. The authors suggested that the approach could potentially be generalized to other disease states and immunological phenotypes.

Library creation used the immunoSEQ multiplex PCR assay. For the multiplex PCR, a mixture combining 60 forward primers for TCR Vbeta segments and 13 reverse primers for TCR Jbeta segments was used. Amplification of the CDR3 region of rearranged TCR beta genes was performed with a multiplex PCR assay on genomic DNA. On the Illumina HiSeq System, the amplified TCR beta libraries were sequenced as 87-base-pair reads. The original pipeline was this. A later analysis counted 65 million to 90 million unique TCR beta chains across the 666 repertoires, and roughly 9.9 million of these chains were shared by at least two donors. To remove PCR and sequencing errors, raw reads were error-corrected and collapsed into unique sequences using a nearest-neighbor algorithm that merged closely related sequences. CDR3 sequences were aligned to IMGT reference sequences to assign V, D and J gene segments. For a sequence to be retained, at least a six-nucleotide match to both a V gene segment and a J gene segment was required. A rearrangement was called productive if the CDR3 had no stop codons and remained in frame with V and J, and every other rearrangement was called non-productive. Following IMGT convention, CDR3 was defined as the stretch from the second conserved V-encoded cysteine to the conserved J-encoded phenylalanine. The earlier analysis of more than 450 of the donors excluded sequences that lacked an unambiguous match to a single V gene segment. In an earlier analysis of almost 600 of the donors, a V segment was called functional when productive rearrangements were above 56.7%, and segregating when the standard deviation between donors exceeded 5%. A statistical classification framework was developed to diagnose cytomegalovirus status using the catalog of TCR beta chain sequences. A later analysis assigned V and J genes by comparing TCR nucleotide sequences with IMGT/GENE-DB human TR gene sequences. A later analysis assigned CDR3 sequences and most-parsimonious VDJ recombination scenarios with the TCRdist pipeline. A later analysis defined each TCR beta chain by its CDR3 amino acid sequence plus V-gene family, and excluded reads lacking a unique V-gene family. A later analysis removed 500 to 600 highly shared, low-generation-probability nucleotide sequences to deal with suspected cross-contamination and a sequencing artifact. In a later analysis, a clonal expansion index for each public chain was calculated from normalized within-repertoire ranks of inferred template counts. In a later analysis, generation probabilities were computed with a VDJ recombination model fitted to out-of-frame rearrangements, and the resulting probabilities were checked against IGoR. In a later analysis, TCR-TCR, TCR-HLA and TCR-CMV co-occurrence was scored with hypergeometric tests, and a repertoire-size bias correction was applied to TCR pairs. In a later analysis, false discovery rates were estimated by permuting HLA or CMV assignments 20 times. In a later analysis, co-occurring TCRs were grouped using DBSCAN, and TCRdist sequence similarity was added for clustering within HLA-allele-positive subsets. Repertoires with fewer than 30,000 or more than 120,000 public chains, plus five repertoires with anomalous nucleotide sharing, were excluded from co-occurrence clustering. Drawn from immuneACCESS, this table holds only the in-frame rearrangements with V and J called that TCRdb kept. Clones are partly lost; checked studies trace under half to an unresolved V gene and leave the rest unexplained. The V and J calls and the clone size are those of that table, but D and trimming were determined from the DNA. The sample's records list tens of thousands of clones. Of the sample, 3% to 4% is held by the ten largest clones.

CDR1 and CDR2 are drawn from the germline V gene (reference sequence): LNHNV, YYDKDF. The CDR3 covers 15 residues, taking in both the cysteine and the phenylalanine. Only the CDR3 region is kept as DNA, spanning 45 bases read in frame from base 1. V is reduced by 1 base and J by 3 bases, leaving a spacing of 9 bases between them. The cohort consisted of approximately 670 healthy bone marrow donors. All cohort members were sampled while nominally healthy, although unrecorded immune exposures were likely present. The donor tested CMV seropositive and was one of the 289 seropositive cohort members. Each donor provided a peripheral blood sample, and peripheral blood mononuclear cells were used for TCR beta sequencing. The Qiagen DNeasy Blood Extraction Kit was used to extract genomic DNA from the blood cell samples. A remark on this clone: There is no known antigen for this receptor.

The sample was PBMCs. The sequence was collected from a woman in her twenties or thirties in good health and CMV-seropositive. This chain joins TRBV15 to TRBJ2-2; no D gene can be assigned with confidence. This receptor has the CDR3 CATSRGGGDTGELFF. The nucleotide sequence is TGTGCCACCAGCAGAGGTGGCGGAGACACCGGGGAGCTGTTTTTT. Supplemented by the reference TRBV15 and TRBJ2-2 proteins around the CDR3, the complete variable domain is DAMVIQNPRYQVTQFGKPVTLSCSQTLNHNVMYWYQQKSSQAPKLLFHYYDKDFNNEADTPDNFQSRRPNTSFCFLDIRSPGLGDTAMYLCATSRGGGDTGELFFGEGSRLTVL.